These T cell receptor beta chains were read from a single sample in a study of cytotoxic CD8 clonotypes in ibrutinib-treated CLL. Produced via immunoSEQ multiplex PCR; TCRdb's table is partial and in-frame only. The data hold around 40,000 clones, with 60% to 75% observed a single time. Source: PBMCs, taken at disease progression, from a patient treated with ibrutinib. Receptors originate from a human donor with chronic lymphocytic leukemia. CDR3s include the opening cysteine and the closing phenylalanine or tryptophan. D genes are given only for firm matches. The size entry is marked missing in some rows and otherwise reads once, few, many or a size class.

J gene | D gene | clone size | V gene | CDR3 DNA | CDR3 protein
TRBJ1-3 | . | . | TRBV18 | TGTGCCAGCTCCCCCCTGGAGGGAGACACCATATATTTT | CASSPLEGDTIYF
TRBJ1-1 | . | . | TRBV19 | TGTGCCAGTAGTATGGGGACCCCAGTGAACACTGAAGCTTTCTTT | CASSMGTPVNTEAFF
TRBJ1-2 | . | once | TRBV9 | TGTGCCAGCAGCGTAGGAGGGAACCATGGCTACACCTTC | CASSVGGNHGYTF
TRBJ2-5 | TRBD2 | . | TRBV28 | TGTGCCAGCAGCCAACTAGCGGGGAAGACCCAGTACTTC | CASSQLAGKTQYF
TRBJ1-4 | . | once | TRBV11-2 | TGTGCCAGCAGCGGCCTCTGGCGGGGTATTAACGAAAAACTGTTTTTT | CASSGLWRGINEKLFF
TRBJ1-6 | . | . | TRBV30 | TGTGCCTGGACTGCGACGGTGAGCTCCTATAATTCACCCCTCCACTTT | CAWTATVSSYNSPLHF
TRBJ2-2 | TRBD2 | . | TRBV19 | TGTGCCAGTACGGGAGGGGTCATCGGCACCGGGGAGCTGTTTTTT | CASTGGVIGTGELFF
TRBJ2-7 | . | . | TRBV5-4 | TGTGCCAGCAGCCCCGCGGGGGCAGGGGGCCACGAGCAGTACTTC | CASSPAGAGGHEQYF
TRBJ1-2 | . | . | TRBV28 | TGTGCCAGCAGTGCGACAGTTTATGGCTACACCTTC | CASSATVYGYTF
TRBJ2-1 | . | . | TRBV6-5 | TGTGCCAGCAGTTGGGAGGAGAACTCCTACAATGAGCAGTTCTTC | CASSWEENSYNEQFF
TRBJ2-7 | . | . | TRBV5-1 | TGCGCCAGCAGACAGGGATCCTACGAGCAGTACTTC | CASRQGSYEQYF
TRBJ1-2 | . | . | TRBV7-9 | TGTGCCAGCAGCTTATCCCGGAGCGGAGAGGTTGGCTACACCTTC | CASSLSRSGEVGYTF
TRBJ1-2 | . | . | TRBV6-1 | TGTGCCAGCAGTGAGCCAGGGGCATTCTATGGCTACACCTTC | CASSEPGAFYGYTF
TRBJ2-4 | . | . | TRBV7-2 | TGTGCCAGCAGCCGGGACTCGTTACCCAAAAACATTCAGTACTTC | CASSRDSLPKNIQYF
TRBJ2-1 | TRBD1 | . | TRBV5-1 | TGCGCCAGCAGCTTTCTCCAGGGGGCGTATAATGAGCAGTTCTTC | CASSFLQGAYNEQFF
TRBJ2-1 | . | . | TRBV9 | TGTGCCAGCACCCCCCGGGGCAGCTCCTACAATGAGCAGTTCTTC | CASTPRGSSYNEQFF
TRBJ1-1 | . | . | TRBV15 | TGTGCCACCAGCAGAGTGGCGGGTGAGCCCACTGAAGCTTTCTTT | CATSRVAGEPTEAFF
TRBJ2-3 | . | . | TRBV7-2 | TGTGCCAGCAGCTCCGACAGAGGGGCGCAGTATTTT | CASSSDRGAQYF
TRBJ2-2 | . | . | TRBV5-1 | TGCGCCAGCAGCTTGGGGGGACTGCCATTGTACACCGGGGAGCTGTTTTTT | CASSLGGLPLYTGELFF
TRBJ2-1 | TRBD2 | . | TRBV27 | TGTGCCAGCAGTTACCCTTTAGCGGGGGGGCGAAATGAGCAGTTCTTC | CASSYPLAGGRNEQFF
TRBJ2-1 | . | . | TRBV9 | TGTGCCAGCAGCGTAACTACTCGTACTAGAGGCGATAATGAGCAGTTCTTC | CASSVTTRTRGDNEQFF
TRBJ2-2 | . | . | TRBV5-1 | TGCGCCAGCAGCTTGGAAGGAGGGCCGGGCACCGGGGAGCTGTTTTTT | CASSLEGGPGTGELFF
TRBJ2-7 | . | . | TRBV11-2 | TGTGCCAGCAGCATAAACCGGGGCTACGAGCAGTACTTC | CASSINRGYEQYF
TRBJ2-2 | . | . | TRBV5-4 | TGTGCCAGCTCCGGGTCGGTCACCGGGGAGCTGTTTTTT | CASSGSVTGELFF
TRBJ1-1 | . | . | TRBV7-9 | TGTGCCAGCAGCTATCCCCCTTACACTGAAGCTTTCTTT | CASSYPPYTEAFF
TRBJ2-5 | TRBD2 | . | TRBV5-4 | TGTGCCAGCAGCGCCGGGACTAGCGGGCAAGAGACCCAGTACTTC | CASSAGTSGQETQYF
TRBJ1-6 | . | few | TRBV28 | TGTGCCAGCAGTTTAATAGGGGTTAATTCACCCCTCCACTTT | CASSLIGVNSPLHF
TRBJ2-7 | . | . | TRBV18 | TGTGCCAGCTCACCGCAAGCAGGGCGCGAGGAGCAGTACTTC | CASSPQAGREEQYF
TRBJ1-1 | . | . | TRBV5-1 | TGCGCCAGCAGCTTGGGACCCTCGGGGGGCGATAACACTGAAGCTTTCTTT | CASSLGPSGGDNTEAFF
TRBJ2-7 | TRBD2 | . | TRBV11-2 | TGTGCCAGCAGCTTAGTAACGGGAGGGGGCTACGAGCAGTACTTC | CASSLVTGGGYEQYF
TRBJ1-6 | . | . | TRBV27 | TGTGCCACTTCGGAACTCTCCTATAATTCACCCCTCCACTTT | CATSELSYNSPLHF
TRBJ2-7 | TRBD2 | once | TRBV27 | TGTGCCAGCAGACCCGGGACTAGCGGGGGGGCAACGGTTTACGAGCAGTACTTC | CASRPGTSGGATVYEQYF
TRBJ2-7 | . | . | TRBV6-5 | TGTGCCAGCAGAACCGGGCCAGCGTACGAGCAGTACTTC | CASRTGPAYEQYF
TRBJ2-7 | . | . | TRBV6-1 | TGTGCCAGCAGTGACGGAAGGACAGCTAACTACGAGCAGTACTTC | CASSDGRTANYEQYF
TRBJ1-3 | . | . | TRBV6-5 | TGTGCCAGCAGTTACGGGGGTGACTCTGGAAACACCATATATTTT | CASSYGGDSGNTIYF
TRBJ2-5 | TRBD1 | . | TRBV19 | TGTGCCAGTAGCACCAGACAGGGGGCGGCAGAGACCCAGTACTTC | CASSTRQGAAETQYF
TRBJ1-1 | TRBD1 | . | TRBV6-1 | TGTGCCAGCAGTGAAGGGGACAGTAACACTGAAGCTTTCTTT | CASSEGDSNTEAFF
TRBJ2-3 | . | . | TRBV6-4 | TGTGCCAGCAGTGACTCTGACACCACAGATACGCAGTATTTT | CASSDSDTTDTQYF
TRBJ2-3 | TRBD2 | . | TRBV7-9 | TGTGCCAGCAGCTTTACTAGCGGTAGCACAGATACGCAGTATTTT | CASSFTSGSTDTQYF
TRBJ1-1 | . | . | TRBV28 | TGTGCCAGCAGTTTTCCGGACAGGAACACTGAAGCTTTCTTT | CASSFPDRNTEAFF
TRBJ1-2 | . | few | TRBV29-1 | TGCAGCGTTGAGGCAGCTTCCCCTTATGGCTACACCTTC | CSVEAASPYGYTF
TRBJ2-3 | . | few | TRBV10-2 | TGCGCCAGCAGTGAACAAGATACGCAGTATTTT | CASSEQDTQYF
TRBJ2-7 | TRBD1 | few | TRBV5-4 | TGTGCCAGCAGCGGACAGGGCTACGAGCAGTACTTC | CASSGQGYEQYF
TRBJ1-2 | . | few | TRBV6-5 | TGTGCCAGCAGTCCTTTGACGGCTAACTATGGCTACACCTTC | CASSPLTANYGYTF
TRBJ1-4 | TRBD1 | . | TRBV5-6 | TGTGCCAGCAGCTTTGACAGGGGTAATGAAAAACTGTTTTTT | CASSFDRGNEKLFF
TRBJ1-5 | . | . | TRBV9 | TGTGCCAGCAGCCGGGGGGAGAACCCGTGGCCCCAGCATTTT | CASSRGENPWPQHF
TRBJ2-3 | . | . | TRBV7-9 | TGTGCCAGCAGCTCCCGAGCGGCCCCAGATACGCAGTATTTT | CASSSRAAPDTQYF
TRBJ2-7 | . | . | TRBV27 | TGTGCCAGCAGTTTATCGGCCTCCAGCCCCTACGAGCAGTACTTC | CASSLSASSPYEQYF
TRBJ2-1 | TRBD2 | few | TRBV19 | TGTGCCAGCGGACTAGCGGTTCCTAATGAGCAGTTCTTC | CASGLAVPNEQFF
TRBJ2-1 | . | . | TRBV11-2 | TGTGCCAGCAGCTTAGTGGGGAATGAGCAGTTCTTC | CASSLVGNEQFF
TRBJ2-2 | . | . | TRBV12-2 | TGTGCAAGTCGCTTAGCCCAGATCACCGGGGAGCTGTTTTTT | CASRLAQITGELFF